This TCR beta chain was obtained from a study of blood T cell repertoires in COVID-19. The overall study: The United States, Italy and Spain supplied acute and convalescent COVID-19 samples. From T cells, B-cell-depleted T cells, or PBMCs came the material, which was cDNA or gDNA.

The CDR3 extends over 15 amino acids. Trimming took 7 bases from V and 0 from J; bases not matched to a gene: 4. CDR1 is SGHRS and CDR2 is YFSETQ in the germline V gene. Each recovered donor of Cohort 3 presented with two negative PCRs, clearance, or symptom resolution. Original handling: Amplification with reference gene primers provided the estimates of nucleated cell counts. Here immunoSEQ multiplex PCR was the method, and the copy in TCRdb shows in-frame clones only, minus some. V and J calls plus clone size are reproduced from that table; the DNA served to infer D and trimming. The sample records some 260,000 clones, more than 75% being singletons.

V and J are TRBV5-1 and TRBJ2-1, with TRBD2 matching over 10 bases. The material sequenced was PBMCs or T cells enriched from blood (not recorded which). The sequence was obtained from a man in his forties who had recovered from COVID-19. DNA of the CDR3: TGCGCCAGCGTCTCTAGCGGGAGCTCCTACAATGAGCAGTTCTTC. Translation: CASVSSGSSYNEQFF.